Below are 2 T cell receptor beta chains sequenced from a single sample in a study of cytomegalovirus exposure and HLA in healthy donors. The data were produced by immunoSEQ multiplex PCR, yet TCRdb's version contains in-frame clones alone and is incomplete. The sample carries 120,000 or so clones, around 90% recorded once. The sample consisted of PBMCs. The source is a young woman in good health and CMV-seronegative.

This clone has just a few counts. V gene TRBV7-9 combines with J gene TRBJ1-1; 7 nucleotides line up with TRBD1. The CDR3 spans 16 residues. Per the germline V gene, CDR1 is SEHNR and CDR2 is FQNEAQ (reference sequence). V shed 1 base, J shed 1 base, and the junction held 6 bases outside the gene matches. CDR3 bases: TGTGCCAGCAGCTTAGGTGGCAGGGGGAGGAACACTGAAGCTTTCTTT. Translating gives CASSLGGRGRNTEAFF.

As regards this clone: An end of the junction differs from the germline gene, which may be a read error. This rearrangement joins TRBV11-3 to TRBJ1-2; D ambiguous. The length of the CDR3 is 11 residues. The germline V gene has CDR1 SGHNT and CDR2 YENEEA. CDR3 protein: CASSRGTRESF. In nucleotides, the CDR3 is TGTGCCAGCAGTCGCGGCACCCGGGAATCGTTC.